The 25 T cell receptor beta chains below come from one sample, sequenced in a study of blood T cell repertoires in COVID-19. TCRdb's table, derived via immunoSEQ multiplex PCR, lists solely in-frame clones and lacks some. The sample has 110,000 or so clones, roughly 87% seen once. Source material: peripheral blood. All receptors derive from a human donor in a cohort sampled during active COVID-19.

J is TRBJ2-7 and V is TRBV2, with 11 bases that match TRBD1. The V segment lost 6 bases and the J segment 2 bases; nucleotides outside the gene matches: 3. This CDR3 is 14 amino acids long. CDR1 and CDR2 from the germline V gene are SNHLY and FYNNEI. The CDR3 region has the DNA TGTGCCAGCAGGGTGGGACAGGGGGCCTACGAGCAGTACTTC. Protein product: CASRVGQGAYEQYF.

The chain carries TRBV30 and TRBJ1-2, with D uncertain. Trimming shortened V by 2 bases and J by 4 bases, and 11 bases separated the two germline ends. The CDR3 covers 13 residues. Germline CDR1 reads GTSNPN; CDR2 reads SVGIG (reference sequence). Here the CDR3 DNA reads TGTGCCTGGAGTCCTATCGGGGTCTATGGCTACACCTTC. Residues: CAWSPIGVYGYTF.

The chain is built from TRBV7-9 and TRBJ2-4; 9 bases agree with TRBD1. Germline loops: CDR1 SEHNR, CDR2 FQNEAQ (reference sequence). This CDR3 has 15 residues. The V and J ends lost 0 bases and 11 bases, in that order; junction bases with no gene match: 8. CDR3 residues: CASSLAPGQGLVQYF. The CDR3 bases are TGTGCCAGCAGCTTAGCCCCGGGACAGGGCCTTGTTCAGTACTTC.

J is TRBJ1-6 and V is TRBV11-3, with 7 bases that match TRBD1. CDR3 size: 15 residues. J gave up 0 bases and V 6 bases, and 2 bases lay outside the gene matches. Germline V gene sequence: CDR1 SGHNT, CDR2 YENEEA. CDR3 amino acids: CASRGDSSYNSPLHF. The CDR3 coding sequence is TGTGCCAGCAGAGGGGACAGCTCCTATAATTCACCCCTCCACTTT.

The CDR3 DNA follows: TGTGCCATCAGTGAGACCGGGCAGGGGAGTGAAAAACTGTTTTTT. Protein: CAISETGQGSEKLFF. V and J are TRBV10-3 and TRBJ1-4; D perhaps matches TRBD1 (6 bases). This CDR3 spans 15 amino acids. Trimming stripped 2 bases from V and 7 bases from J, with 14 bases between. Germline V CDR1 and CDR2: ENHRY, SYGVKD.

This chain connects TRBV6-5 to TRBJ2-7; no firm D call. The CDR3 has 13 amino acids. The germline gives CDR1 MNHEY, CDR2 SVGAGI. Between the trimmed V and J ends, which lost 4 bases and 2 bases, there was a span of 9 bases. CDR3 DNA: TGTGCCAGCAGTTTGGCCAAGACCTACGAGCAGTACTTC. Amino acids: CASSLAKTYEQYF.

The chain combines TRBV7-2 with TRBJ2-5; D unresolved. This CDR3 region has 12 residues. The germline V gene has CDR1 SGHTA and CDR2 FQGNSA. V lost 10 bases to trimming and J lost 7 bases, with 16 bases between them. The CDR3 DNA reads TGTGCCACGTCACAAGAAATCCGGACCCAGTACTTC. Its protein product is CATSQEIRTQYF.

This clone was picked up a small number of times. The chain couples TRBV5-8 to TRBJ2-5; 10 nucleotides line up with TRBD1. Germline loops: CDR1 SGHTS, CDR2 YDEGEE. The length of the CDR3 is 17 residues. V gave up 4 bases and J gave up 3 bases; unmatched junction bases: 12. CDR3 region: CASSDGGAGTGEETQYF. In DNA, the CDR3 is TGTGCCAGCAGCGACGGCGGGGCGGGGACAGGGGAAGAGACCCAGTACTTC.

This clone came up once. The V gene is TRBV3-1 (or the pseudogene TRBV3-2), the J gene TRBJ2-7, with a tentative D call TRBD2 (6 bases). There are 12 residues in the CDR3. In germline, CDR1 is LGHDT, CDR2 YNNKEL (reference sequence). Trimming took 3 bases from V and 3 from J, leaving 6 bases between them. CDR3 nucleotide sequence: TGTGCCAGCAGCCAGGACTACTACGAGCAGTACTTC. Translation gives CASSQDYYEQYF.

The CDR3 DNA reads as TGTGCCAGCAGTCGCACAAGACCTGGGACTAGCGGGAGGGCAGATACGCAGTATTTT. Amino acid sequence: CASSRTRPGTSGRADTQYF. The chain uses TRBV11-3 and TRBJ2-3, with 16 bases matching TRBD2. Germline trimming cut 6 bases from V and 4 bases from J; bases unmatched to any gene: 13. CDR3 length: 19 amino acids. The germline gives CDR1 SGHNT, CDR2 YENEEA.

The gene calls are TRBV5-4 and TRBJ2-3, with D possibly being TRBD1 (5 bases). The germline V and J ends were trimmed by 2 bases and 2 bases, with 6 bases remaining between them. CDR1 and CDR2 from the germline V gene are SGHNT and YYREEE (reference sequence). This CDR3 comprises 13 residues. CDR3 DNA: TGTGCCAGCAGCTTACAGGACACAGATACGCAGTATTTT. This codes for CASSLQDTDTQYF.

A note on this clone: Other nucleotide sequences in the sample specify the same CDR3. The chain uses TRBV29-1 and TRBJ1-5; TRBD1 matches 12 bases. CDR1 is SQVTM and CDR2 is ANQGSEA in the germline V gene. V lost 6 bases and J lost 6; bases outside the gene matches: 3. The CDR3 length is 13 residues. This CDR3 reads CSVGTGGGQPQHF. In DNA form, the CDR3 reads TGCAGCGTCGGGACAGGGGGCGGTCAGCCCCAGCATTTT.

The chain couples TRBV3-1 (or the pseudogene TRBV3-2) to TRBJ2-1, with D unresolved. Per the germline V gene, CDR1 is LGHDT and CDR2 is YNNKEL (reference sequence). V was clipped by 4 bases and J by 0 bases, with 16 bases between them. CDR3 length equals 17 residues. CDR3 nucleotide sequence: TGTGCCAGCAGCCCCCGCCCGCTACTGAGCTCCTACAATGAGCAGTTCTTC. Protein sequence: CASSPRPLLSSYNEQFF.

The chain uses TRBV19 and TRBJ2-6; no clear D. CDR1 and CDR2 (germline): LNHDA, SQIVND (reference sequence). Between the trimmed V and J ends, which lost 2 bases and 2 bases, there was a span of 7 bases. This CDR3 is built from 15 residues. CDR3: CASSIWAAGANVLTF. The CDR3 region has the DNA TGTGCCAGTAGTATATGGGCAGCTGGGGCCAACGTCCTGACTTTC.

In this sample, this clone turned up once. V gene TRBV28 combines with J gene TRBJ2-3, with 10 bases lining up with TRBD2. V shed 6 bases, J shed 3 bases, and the junction held 3 bases outside the gene matches. The germline gives CDR1 MDHEN, CDR2 SYDVKM. The CDR3 spans 14 residues. The CDR3 sequence is CASRKREGTDTQYF. DNA of the CDR3: TGTGCCAGCAGAAAGCGGGAGGGTACAGATACGCAGTATTTT.

This chain links TRBV29-1 with TRBJ1-1; 7 positions match TRBD1. The J segment lost 2 bases and the V segment lost 6 bases, leaving 12 bases of the junction unmatched. There are 15 residues in the CDR3. The germline V gene encodes CDR1 SQVTM and CDR2 ANQGSEA. The CDR3 spells CSVSGTAKINTEAFF. As DNA, the CDR3 is TGCAGCGTCTCCGGGACAGCCAAAATTAACACTGAAGCTTTCTTT.

V and J are TRBV12-5 and TRBJ1-5; D is unresolved. This CDR3 has 15 amino acids. Germline CDR1 LGHNT, CDR2 FRNRAP. The V and J ends lost 1 base and 3 bases respectively, with 10 bases between them. The CDR3 region is CASGLGVGINQPQHF. CDR3 DNA sequence: TGTGCTAGTGGTTTGGGCGTCGGGATCAATCAGCCCCAGCATTTT.

The chain recombines TRBV30 with TRBJ1-5; D remains ambiguous. Germline values: CDR1 GTSNPN, CDR2 SVGIG (reference sequence). Between the trimmed V and J ends, which lost 2 bases and 5 bases, there was a span of 10 bases. The CDR3 extends over 13 amino acids. CDR3 sequence reads: CAWSSQQDQPQHF. The CDR3 nucleotides are TGTGCCTGGAGTTCACAGCAGGATCAGCCCCAGCATTTT. Using reference TRBV30 and TRBJ1-5 for the parts outside the CDR3, the full variable domain is SQTIHQWPATLVQPVGSPLSLECTVEGTSNPNLYWYRQAAGRGLQLLFYSVGIGQISSEVPQNLSASRPQDRQFILSSKKLLLSDSGFYLCAWSSQQDQPQHFGDGTRLSIL.

The chain uses TRBV5-4 and TRBJ2-1; 12 bases line up with TRBD2. The germline CDR1 and CDR2 sequences are SGHNT and YYREEE (reference sequence). There are 14 residues in the CDR3. The trim removed 7 bases at V and 7 bases at J, leaving 6 bases unmatched. Here the CDR3 DNA reads TGTGCCAGCGGCCCTAGCGGGAGGGGAAATGAGCAGTTCTTC. This gives the protein CASGPSGRGNEQFF. Complete variable domain (other parts from reference TRBV5-4 and TRBJ2-1): ETGVTQSPTHLIKTRGQQVTLRCSSQSGHNTVSWYQQALGQGPQFIFQYYREEENGRGNFPPRFSGLQFPNYSSELNVNALELDDSALYLCASGPSGRGNEQFFGPGTRLTVL.

V is TRBV18 and J is TRBJ2-5, with 7 bases matching TRBD2. Germline V gene lookup returns CDR1 KGHSH and CDR2 LQKENI. The V and J ends lost 2 bases and 3 bases, in that order; junction bases with no gene match: 3. The CDR3 spans 14 residues. The CDR3 DNA is TGTGCCAGCTCACCAGGGGCGGGGGAAGAGACCCAGTACTTC. Residues: CASSPGAGEETQYF.

The V and J genes are TRBV28 and TRBJ2-1; 9 nucleotides match TRBD2. The junction had 14 bases not matched to a gene; V was cut back by 7 bases and J by 1 base. The CDR3 sequence is 18 residues long. The germline V gene has CDR1 MDHEN and CDR2 SYDVKM. CDR3 DNA: TGTGCCAGCATAGCAGGAAAAGCGGGAGGTAGGTCCTACAATGAGCAGTTCTTC. It specifies CASIAGKAGGRSYNEQFF.

The chain employs TRBV15 and TRBJ2-1; TRBD2 aligns across 16 bases. The CDR3 runs to 18 residues. CDR1 and CDR2 from the germline V gene are LNHNV and YYDKDF (reference sequence). The V gene end was trimmed by 6 bases and the J gene end by 7 bases; junction bases not matched to a gene: 12. CDR3 in amino acids: CATRFRGTSGRARNEQFF. CDR3 nucleotide sequence: TGTGCCACCAGGTTCAGGGGGACTAGCGGGAGGGCGAGGAATGAGCAGTTCTTC. Filled out from reference TRBV15 and TRBJ2-1, the complete variable domain reads DAMVIQNPRYQVTQFGKPVTLSCSQTLNHNVMYWYQQKSSQAPKLLFHYYDKDFNNEADTPDNFQSRRPNTSFCFLDIRSPGLGDTAMYLCATRFRGTSGRARNEQFFGPGTRLTVL.

The genes are TRBV9 and TRBJ2-3, with 10 bases identical to TRBD2. The CDR3 sequence is 16 residues long. The ends lost 3 bases at V and 3 bases at J; junction bases unmatched: 7. Per the germline V gene, CDR1 is SGDLS and CDR2 is YYNGEE. CDR3 DNA sequence: TGTGCCAGCAGCGCCGCGGGTAGCGGGAGGACAGATACGCAGTATTTT. Its translation: CASSAAGSGRTDTQYF.

The V gene is TRBV6-5, the J gene TRBJ1-6, with TRBD1 identical over 8 bases. Germline values: CDR1 MNHEY, CDR2 SVGAGI. J lost 10 bases, V lost 2 bases, and 10 bases had no gene match. The CDR3 totals 16 residues. The CDR3, as DNA: TGTGCCAGCAGTTACAAAGGGCAGGGGGCAGGATCACCCCTCCACTTT. Translating it yields CASSYKGQGAGSPLHF.

V and J are TRBV6-6 and TRBJ1-1, with 11 positions matching TRBD1. CDR1 and CDR2 (germline): MNHNY, SVGAGI (reference sequence). J was trimmed by 4 bases and V by 6 bases; bases with no gene match: 4. This CDR3 comprises 14 residues. The CDR3 region has the DNA TGTGCCAGCAGCTTGGGACAGGGGGGCACTGAAGCTTTCTTT. Translating gives CASSLGQGGTEAFF.